The clone carrying this T cell receptor (beta chain) was observed a single time. Original analysis: Nucleated cell number was recorded as an estimate derived from reference gene primer amplification. The assay was immunoSEQ multiplex PCR, and TCRdb's table has in-frame clones only and misses some. D and trimming were read from the DNA, whereas the V and J calls and clone size are those reported in that table. The sample consists of fewer than 80,000 clones, around 90% of them appearing once. This sample was included in a study of blood T cell repertoires in COVID-19. Study-wide background: The samples span acute and convalescent COVID-19 from the United States, Italy and Spain. T cells, B-cell-depleted T cells, or PBMCs supplied cDNA or gDNA.

This sequence originates from a man between 45 and 60 years old with acute or convalescent COVID-19. Sequenced input: peripheral blood.

The chain's CDR3 is CASSRSGGDNSPLHF. CDR3 sequence (DNA): TGTGCCAGTAGTAGGTCCGGCGGGGATAATTCACCCCTCCACTTT. The chain combines TRBV19 with TRBJ1-6; no definite D call. V was clipped by 4 bases and J by 5 bases, with 12 bases between them. Germline V gene sequence: CDR1 LNHDA, CDR2 SQIVND (reference sequence). The CDR3 consists of 15 residues.